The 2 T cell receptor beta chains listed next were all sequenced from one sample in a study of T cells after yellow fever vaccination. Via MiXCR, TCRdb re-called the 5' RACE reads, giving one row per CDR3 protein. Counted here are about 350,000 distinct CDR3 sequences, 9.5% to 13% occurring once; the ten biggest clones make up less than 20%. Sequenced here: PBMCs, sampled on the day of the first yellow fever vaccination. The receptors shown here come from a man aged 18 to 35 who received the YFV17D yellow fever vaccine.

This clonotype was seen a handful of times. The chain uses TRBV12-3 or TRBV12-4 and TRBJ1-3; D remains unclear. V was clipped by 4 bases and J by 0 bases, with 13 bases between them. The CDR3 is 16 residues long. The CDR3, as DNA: TGTGCCAGCAGTTCCCGTCCGGGTTTCTCTGGAAACACCATATATTTT. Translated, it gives CASSSRPGFSGNTIYF.

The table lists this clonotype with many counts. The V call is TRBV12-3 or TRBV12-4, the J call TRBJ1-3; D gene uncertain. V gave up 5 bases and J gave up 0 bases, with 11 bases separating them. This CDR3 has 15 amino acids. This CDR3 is CASSIDGGSGNTIYF. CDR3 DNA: TGTGCCAGCAGTATTGACGGAGGCTCTGGAAACACCATATATTTT.